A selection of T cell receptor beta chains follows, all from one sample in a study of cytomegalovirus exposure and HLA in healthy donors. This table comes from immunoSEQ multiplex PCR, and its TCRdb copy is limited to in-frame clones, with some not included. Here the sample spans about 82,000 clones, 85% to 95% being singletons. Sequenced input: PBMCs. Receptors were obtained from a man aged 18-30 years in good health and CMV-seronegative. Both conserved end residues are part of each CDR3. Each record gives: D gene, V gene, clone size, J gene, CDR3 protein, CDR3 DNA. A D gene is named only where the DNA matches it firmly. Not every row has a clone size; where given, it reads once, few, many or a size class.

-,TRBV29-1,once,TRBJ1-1,CSVEDPGFNTEAFF,TGCAGCGTTGAAGATCCAGGGTTCAACACTGAAGCTTTCTTT
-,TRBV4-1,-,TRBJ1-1,CASSQVTAGLMNTEAFF,TGCGCCAGCAGCCAGGTCACCGCAGGCCTCATGAACACTGAAGCTTTCTTT
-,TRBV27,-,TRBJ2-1,CASRGLSSYNEQFF,TGTGCCAGCAGGGGACTGAGCTCCTACAATGAGCAGTTCTTC
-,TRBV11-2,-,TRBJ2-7,CASSLDPQGRDEQYF,TGTGCCAGCAGCTTAGATCCCCAGGGCAGGGACGAGCAGTACTTC
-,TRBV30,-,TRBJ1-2,CAWRGIKPGRSWGYTF,TGTGCCTGGAGAGGCATTAAACCCGGCAGGTCCTGGGGCTACACCTTC
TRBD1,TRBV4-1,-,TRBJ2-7,CASSHRQGSYEQYF,TGCGCCAGCAGCCATCGACAGGGATCCTACGAGCAGTACTTC
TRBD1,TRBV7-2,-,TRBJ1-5,CASRLTGGDQPQHF,TGTGCCAGCAGACTGACAGGGGGCGATCAGCCCCAGCATTTT
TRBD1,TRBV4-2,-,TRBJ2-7,CASSQGGTGTGLQEQYF,TGTGCCAGCAGCCAAGGAGGCACCGGGACAGGGTTACAAGAGCAGTACTTC
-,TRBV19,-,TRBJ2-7,CASSPPGTGRYEQYF,TGTGCCAGTAGTCCCCCAGGTACAGGTCGTTACGAGCAGTACTTC
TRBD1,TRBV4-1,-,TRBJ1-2,CASSQDPDRAIANYGYTF,TGCGCCAGCAGCCAAGACCCCGACAGGGCCATAGCTAACTATGGCTACACCTTC
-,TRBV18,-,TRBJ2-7,CASSPVTGRSSYEQYF,TGTGCCAGCTCACCAGTGACGGGGAGGAGCTCCTACGAGCAGTACTTC
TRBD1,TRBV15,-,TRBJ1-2,CATSRGGTGTVGYTF,TGTGCCACCAGCAGAGGGGGGACAGGGACTGTGGGCTACACCTTC
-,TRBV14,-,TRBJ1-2,CASSQDRGYGYTF,TGTGCCAGCAGCCAAGATCGGGGGTATGGCTACACCTTC
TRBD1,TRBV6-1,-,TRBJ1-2,CASNDRGLLLSYTF,TGTGCCAGCAATGACAGGGGGTTGTTGTTGAGCTACACCTTC
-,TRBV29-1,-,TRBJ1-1,CSVDPLSTGLNTEAFF,TGCAGCGTTGATCCCCTTTCTACAGGCCTGAACACTGAAGCTTTCTTT
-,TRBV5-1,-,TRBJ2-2,CASSFVRGLTANTGELFF,TGCGCCAGCAGCTTTGTGCGAGGACTAACCGCGAACACCGGGGAGCTGTTTTTT
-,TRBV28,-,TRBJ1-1,CASTLILGGDTEAFF,TGTGCCAGCACATTGATCTTAGGCGGGGACACTGAAGCTTTCTTT
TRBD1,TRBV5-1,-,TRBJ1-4,CASSLARGPSEKLFF,TGCGCCAGCAGCTTGGCCAGGGGGCCAAGTGAAAAACTGTTTTTT
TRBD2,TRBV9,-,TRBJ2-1,CASSPRGGTSGRSAYNEQFF,TGTGCCAGCAGCCCCAGAGGTGGGACTAGCGGGAGGTCGGCCTACAATGAGCAGTTCTTC
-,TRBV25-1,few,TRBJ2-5,CASSERLASRRETQYF,TGTGCCAGCAGTGAGAGGTTAGCTAGCAGGAGAGAGACCCAGTACTTC
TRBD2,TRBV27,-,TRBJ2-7,CASSFLSGEPFYEQYF,TGTGCCAGCAGTTTTCTTAGCGGGGAGCCCTTCTACGAGCAGTACTTC
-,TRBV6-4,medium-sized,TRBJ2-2,CASSDSQNTGELFF,TGTGCCAGCAGTGACTCACAGAACACCGGGGAGCTGTTTTTT
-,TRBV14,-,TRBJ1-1,CASSPGDLDTEAFF,TGTGCCAGCAGCCCGGGGGACCTGGACACTGAAGCTTTCTTT
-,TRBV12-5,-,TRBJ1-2,CASGRAPDRPAIGYTF,TGTGCTAGTGGGCGGGCCCCTGACAGGCCGGCGATAGGCTACACCTTC
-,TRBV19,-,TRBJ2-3,CASSLPKGRDTQYF,TGTGCCAGTAGTCTGCCGAAGGGGCGGGATACGCAGTATTTT
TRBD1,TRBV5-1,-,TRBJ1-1,CASSLEGQGRTEAFF,TGCGCCAGCAGCTTGGAGGGACAGGGACGGACTGAAGCTTTCTTT
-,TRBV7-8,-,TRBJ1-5,CASSLRRAGIDSNQPQHF,TGTGCCAGCAGCTTACGGAGGGCGGGGATTGATAGCAATCAGCCCCAGCATTTT
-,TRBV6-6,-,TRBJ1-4,CASNTQDRRGEKLFF,TGTGCCAGCAACACACAGGATCGAAGGGGAGAAAAACTGTTTTTT
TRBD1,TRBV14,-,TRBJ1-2,CASSERDRAGYTF,TGTGCCAGCAGCGAGAGGGACAGGGCCGGCTACACCTTC
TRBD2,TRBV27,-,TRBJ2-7,CASRSGGVYEQYF,TGTGCCAGCAGAAGCGGGGGGGTCTACGAGCAGTACTTC
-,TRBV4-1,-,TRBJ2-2,CASRQGPNTGELFF,TGCGCCAGCAGACAGGGACCGAACACCGGGGAGCTGTTTTTT
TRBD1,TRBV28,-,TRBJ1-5,CASSHRTGGSNQPQHF,TGTGCCAGCAGTCACCGGACAGGGGGCTCCAATCAGCCCCAGCATTTT
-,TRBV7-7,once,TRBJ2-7,CASSYGRDSSYEQYF,TGTGCTAGCAGCTATGGCCGGGACTCATCCTACGAGCAGTACTTC
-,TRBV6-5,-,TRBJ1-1,CASSYSSGAEAFF,TGTGCCAGCAGTTACTCTTCAGGGGCTGAAGCTTTCTTT
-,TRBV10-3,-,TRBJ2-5,CAISESYFQETQYF,TGTGCCATCAGTGAGTCGTACTTCCAAGAGACCCAGTACTTC
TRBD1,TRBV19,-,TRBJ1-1,CASSSLPGQKTEDEAFF,TGTGCCAGTAGTTCCCTTCCGGGACAGAAGACCGAAGATGAAGCTTTCTTT
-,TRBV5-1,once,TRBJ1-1,CASSLELGRDTEAFF,TGCGCCAGCAGCTTGGAACTAGGGCGGGACACTGAAGCTTTCTTT
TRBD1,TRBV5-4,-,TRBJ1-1,CASSSRDRGRTEAFF,TGTGCCAGCAGCTCCCGGGACAGGGGGAGGACTGAAGCTTTCTTT
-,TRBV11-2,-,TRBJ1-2,CASSLGPEGAYDYTF,TGTGCCAGCAGCTTAGGCCCCGAAGGGGCATATGACTACACCTTC
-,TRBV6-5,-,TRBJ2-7,CASSYSEEAYEQYF,TGTGCCAGCAGTTACTCGGAGGAGGCCTACGAGCAGTACTTC
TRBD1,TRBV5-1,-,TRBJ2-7,CASSFASDRVYF,TGCGCCAGCAGCTTTGCCTCGGACAGGGTGTACTTC
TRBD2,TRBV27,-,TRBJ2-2,CASTPGGGYTGELFF,TGTGCCAGCACCCCGGGCGGGGGTTACACCGGGGAGCTGTTTTTT